This T cell receptor beta chain was captured in a study of blood T cell repertoires in COVID-19 (dated by TCRdb to 2019 to 2021). Context from the whole study: Collaborator samples came from the United States, Italy and Spain and covered acute and convalescent phases of COVID-19. The repertoires were released in a freely available public database intended as a resource for research on the immune response to SARS-CoV-2. Subjects who had been exposed to COVID-19, were actively infected with it, or had recovered from it provided the deeply sampled blood TCRbeta repertoires that made up the dataset. Where available, HLA class I and class II types were obtained from metadata supplied by the sample provider rather than from assay-based typing. Samples were obtained from the ongoing ImmuneRACE study (first 160 participants) and from over a thousand subjects provided by 6 global collaborators. The prospective study material was composed of cDNA or gDNA derived from T cells, B-cell-depleted T cells, or PBMCs. A de-identified subject ID, COVID-19 status, age in years and sex were almost always included in the sample metadata.

The immunoSEQ Assay, a bias-controlled multiplex PCR, was used to amplify TCRbeta CDR3 regions from genomic DNA. In the original analysis: The number of nucleated cells in each sample was estimated by amplification of reference gene primers within the assay. To quantify the absolute abundance of each unique TCRbeta CDR3 rearrangement, sequence reads were collapsed and filtered. Productive Simpson clonality was computed per sample as the square root of Simpson's diversity index over productive rearrangements. Held by TCRdb, this immuneACCESS table contains in-frame sequences only and omits some clones. Under half of the omission traces to an unresolved V gene where checked; the cause of the rest is unknown. V, J and clone size are those of that table, while D and trimming were read from the DNA. This sample has roughly 87,000 clones in its table, and about four fifths of those were observed once. The ten largest make up more than 2% of the sample.

As to this clone: Its antigen target is currently unknown. No per-base quality is available; no much larger clone lies one base away.

Whole blood was collected in K2EDTA tubes by collaborating institutions according to the institutions' own protocols. Collaborator samples were shipped for TCRbeta analysis as frozen whole blood, isolated PBMCs, or DNA extracted from either sample type. The germline V gene provides CDR1 KGHSH and CDR2 LQKENI. Trimming costs V 6 bases and J 1 base, and their ends lie 9 bases apart. Reading from cysteine to phenylalanine, the CDR3 counts 13 amino acids. The read is trimmed to its CDR3 DNA, 39 bases read in frame from base 1. Beyond this particular receptor, the publication reports: The amount of clinical and demographic metadata varied by source and participant and was provided uncurated.

This chain joins TRBV18 to TRBJ1-1; the D gene is perhaps TRBD1, from 5 matching bases. Source material: peripheral blood. The clonotype was recovered from a woman aged 70-85 years with acute or convalescent COVID-19. The nucleotide sequence is given as TGTGCCAGCTCGATAGGGGCGAACACTGAAGCTTTCTTT. It translates as CASSIGANTEAFF.